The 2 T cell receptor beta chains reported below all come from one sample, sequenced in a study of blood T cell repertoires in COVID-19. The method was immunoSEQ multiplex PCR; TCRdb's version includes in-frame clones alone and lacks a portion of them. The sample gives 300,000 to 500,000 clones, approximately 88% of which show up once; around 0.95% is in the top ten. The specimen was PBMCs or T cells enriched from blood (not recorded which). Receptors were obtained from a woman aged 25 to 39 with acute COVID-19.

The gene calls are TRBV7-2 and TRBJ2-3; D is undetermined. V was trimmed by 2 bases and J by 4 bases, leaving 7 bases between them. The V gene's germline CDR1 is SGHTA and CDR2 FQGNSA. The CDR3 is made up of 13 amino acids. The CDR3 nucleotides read TGTGCCAGCAGCTTACAGGCATCAGATACGCAGTATTTT. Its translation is CASSLQASDTQYF.

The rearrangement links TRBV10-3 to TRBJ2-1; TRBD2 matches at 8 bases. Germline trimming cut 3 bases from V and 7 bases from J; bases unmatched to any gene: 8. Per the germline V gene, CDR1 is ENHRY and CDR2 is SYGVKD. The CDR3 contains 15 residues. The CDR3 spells CAISDGVIAGNEQFF. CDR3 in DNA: TGTGCCATCAGTGATGGAGTAATAGCGGGGAATGAGCAGTTCTTC.